What follows are 16 T cell receptor beta chains derived from one specimen sequenced in a study of identical twins. TCRdb re-called the 5' RACE reads through MiXCR, storing one row per CDR3 protein. The repertoire holds about 890,000 distinct CDR3 sequences, with approximately 13% as singletons. This same sample was also taken into another study, of yellow fever vaccine responses in identical twins.

Sequencing used PBMCs. Receptors were obtained from a young woman in good health.

V is TRBV12-3 or TRBV12-4 and J is TRBJ2-6, with D perhaps given as TRBD1 or TRBD2 (5 bases each). The CDR3 length is 14 residues. V lost 3 bases and J 6 bases, leaving 9 bases between the germline ends. Written as DNA, the CDR3 is TGTGCCAGCAGTTTTCTGGGGGAGGCCAACGTCCTGACTTTC. It translates to CASSFLGEANVLTF.

The V and J genes are TRBV6-2 or TRBV6-3 and TRBJ2-7; 7 bases map to TRBD2. The V segment lost 11 bases and the J segment 5 bases; nucleotides outside the gene matches: 12. The CDR3 is 13 amino acids. Germline V gene sequence: CDR1 MNHEY, CDR2 SVGEGT. CDR3 loop: CAASGDLVDEQYF. CDR3 nucleotides: TGTGCCGCCAGCGGGGACCTTGTTGACGAGCAGTACTTC.

This clonotype was seen many times. The rearrangement links TRBV29-1 to TRBJ2-3, with D hard to call. V was shortened by 2 bases and J by 5 bases, with 14 bases between the two germline ends. This CDR3 has 14 amino acids. Germline lookup yields CDR1 SQVTM and CDR2 ANQGSEA. The CDR3 loop is CSVEFPGLGDTQYF. The CDR3 DNA sequence: TGCAGCGTTGAATTCCCGGGTTTGGGAGATACGCAGTATTTT.

This clonotype was seen many times. This chain connects TRBV5-1 to TRBJ2-7, with 7 bases that match TRBD1. V shed 4 bases and J 0 bases; nucleotides not matched to a gene: 4. The CDR3 contains 14 residues. Germline loops: CDR1 SGHRS, CDR2 YFSETQ. CDR3 sequence reads: CASSVDRDSYEQYV. The CDR3 DNA is TGCGCCAGCAGCGTCGACAGGGACTCCTACGAGCAGTACGTC.

This clonotype came up a few times. The chain joins TRBV6-5 to TRBJ1-2; no reliable D call. The CDR3 has 12 residues. V was cut by 6 bases and J by 4 bases, with 9 bases left in between. Germline V CDR1 and CDR2: MNHEY, SVGAGI. CDR3 nucleotides: TGTGCCAGCAGAGCCGTGGGCTATGGCTACACCTTC. Translation gives CASRAVGYGYTF.

This clonotype has ten or more counts. The chain is built from TRBV12-3 or TRBV12-4 and TRBJ2-1; the match to TRBD1 covers 10 bases. V was pared by 3 bases and J by 1 base, with 3 bases of the junction left unmatched. The CDR3 length is 16 residues. CDR3 coding DNA: TGTGCCAGCAGTTTCGGACAGGGGGTGTCCTACAATGAGCAGTTCTTC. Protein product: CASSFGQGVSYNEQFF.

The table lists this clonotype with a few counts. The chain employs TRBV12-3 or TRBV12-4 and TRBJ2-7; D possibly matches TRBD1 or TRBD2 (7 bases each). Trimming removed 2 bases from V and 5 bases from J, with 16 bases in between. This CDR3 spans 15 amino acids. The CDR3 DNA is TGTGCCAGCAGTTTACAGGGGGGGGTTAGCAACGAGCAGTACTTC. Amino acid sequence: CASSLQGGVSNEQYF.

This clonotype has ten or more counts. The chain couples TRBV5-1 to TRBJ2-5, with 7 bases fitting TRBD1. This CDR3 comprises 16 residues. J gave up 1 base and V 0 bases, and 6 bases lay outside the gene matches. Germline V gene lookup returns CDR1 SGHRS and CDR2 YFSETQ. The CDR3 DNA reads as TGCGCCAGCAGCTTGGACCCGGGACAGATCCAAGAGACCCAGTACTTC. Protein: CASSLDPGQIQETQYF.

This clonotype was observed a handful of times. CDR3 region: CASNWDRGLETQYF. CDR3 DNA: TGTGCCAGCAACTGGGACAGGGGGCTAGAGACCCAGTACTTC. This sequence joins TRBV2 and TRBJ2-5; 12 bases agree with TRBD1. This CDR3 has 14 amino acids. The V segment lost 7 bases and the J segment 4 bases; nucleotides outside the gene matches: 4. Per the germline V gene, CDR1 is SNHLY and CDR2 is FYNNEI.

This chain links TRBV20-1 with TRBJ2-1; 10 nucleotides agree with TRBD2. Looked up from germline, CDR1 is DFQATT and CDR2 is SNEGSKA (reference sequence). V dropped 3 bases and J dropped 7; count of bases not matched to a gene: 9. This CDR3 region has 15 residues. CDR3 loop: CSASPGLAVVNEQFF. The CDR3 DNA reads as TGCAGTGCTAGCCCCGGACTAGCGGTGGTGAATGAGCAGTTCTTC.

In its sample, this clonotype was seen a few times. The V call is TRBV9, the J call TRBJ2-5; TRBD1 might be the D (7 bases). V shed 4 bases and J shed 3 bases, with 16 bases lying between them. Germline values: CDR1 SGDLS, CDR2 YYNGEE. The CDR3 spans 15 residues. The CDR3: CASSPSTGRKETQYF. The CDR3 DNA follows: TGTGCCAGCAGCCCATCGACAGGGAGGAAAGAGACCCAGTACTTC.

The chain carries TRBV12-3 or TRBV12-4 and TRBJ2-7, with D possibly being TRBD2 (5 bases). Trimming stripped 6 bases from V and 0 bases from J, with 9 bases between. The CDR3 covers 13 residues. The CDR3 DNA reads TGTGCCAGCAGGTCACGGGACTCCTACGAGCAGTACTTC. As protein: CASRSRDSYEQYF.

This clonotype was observed a few times. The chain couples TRBV11-1 to TRBJ2-1, with D possibly being TRBD2 (5 bases). The V end lost 0 bases, the J end lost 5 bases, and 20 bases lay between the germline ends. The CDR3 runs 18 residues. In germline, CDR1 is SGHAT, CDR2 FQDESV (reference sequence). The CDR3 nucleotides are TGTGCCAGCAGCTTAGCGTACGCCCCGAGCGGTGGAGACAATGAGCAGTTCTTC. Encoded protein: CASSLAYAPSGGDNEQFF.

The rearrangement joins TRBV15 to TRBJ2-3; 7 bases agree with TRBD1. The V segment lost 5 bases and the J segment 8 bases; nucleotides outside the gene matches: 13. This CDR3 comprises 15 residues. Looked up from germline, CDR1 is LNHNV and CDR2 is YYDKDF (reference sequence). CDR3 DNA: TGTGCCACCAGCCCAGACAGGGCAGTCTTAGGTACGCAGTATTTT. It yields the protein CATSPDRAVLGTQYF.

The table lists this clonotype with a few counts. The chain has TRBV19 and TRBJ2-7; the match to TRBD2 covers 10 bases. The CDR3 length is 13 residues. V dropped 10 bases and J dropped 2; count of bases not matched to a gene: 5. CDR1 is LNHDA, CDR2 SQIVND, per germline (reference sequence). CDR3 sequence reads: CATVAGGTYEQYF. The DNA for the CDR3 is TGTGCCACCGTAGCGGGAGGTACCTACGAGCAGTACTTC.

This clonotype was found a few times. The gene calls are TRBV7-3 and TRBJ2-7; D not certain. In germline, CDR1 is SGHTA, CDR2 FQGTGA. V dropped 4 bases and J dropped 9 bases, with 13 bases sitting between them. The CDR3 is 12 residues long. The CDR3: CASSSLPPAQYF. The CDR3 coding sequence is TGTGCCAGCAGCTCCCTCCCTCCCGCGCAGTACTTC.